Sequencing of this TCR beta chain was carried out in a study of cytomegalovirus exposure and HLA in healthy donors. Study-level information: Most genotyped donors, over 70% of 300 to 400, had Caucasian-associated genetic ancestry.

PCR used 60 Vbeta primers and 13 Jbeta primers. Produced via immunoSEQ multiplex PCR; TCRdb's table is partial and in-frame only. Found here are over 150,000 clones, around 75% of them singletons; the top ten hold 3.1%. Study-level findings and limits: Common viral pathogens (according to a later analysis) appeared linked to several of the most significant clusters. The investigators catalogued 150 to 200 TCR beta chains as cytomegalovirus-associated.

This clone was counted ten times or more. Its target is not known. The CDR3 is 14 amino acids. Trimming removed 4 bases from V and 8 bases from J; junction bases left unmatched: 7. Germline lookup yields CDR1 LGHNA and CDR2 YNFKEQ. Each donor's status was that of a healthy bone marrow donor. Specimen: PBMCs. V and J are TRBV4-2 and TRBJ1-4; 7 bases align to TRBD1. The receptor's source is a woman in her twenties or thirties in good health and CMV-seropositive. CDR3 residues: CASSPGTVEEKLFF. The CDR3, as DNA: TGTGCCAGCAGCCCCGGGACAGTGGAGGAAAAACTGTTTTTT.